This T cell receptor (beta chain) was sequenced during a study of CD8 T cells in ankylosing spondylitis (dated by TCRdb to the late 2010s). Looking at the study overall: To find TCR variants linked to disease, the study profiled T cell receptor beta repertoires in ankylosing spondylitis patients and healthy donors. The full study cohort comprised 25 ankylosing spondylitis patients and around 100 healthy donors. Samples of peripheral blood were taken, and for ankylosing spondylitis patients, synovial fluid was collected as well. Results the study describes overall, beyond this receptor: Some motif variants had previously been reported in the synovial fluid and blood of reactive arthritis patients, which suggests shared mechanisms of disease initiation. The disease-linked clones were reported as significantly enriched in matched synovial fluid samples from ankylosing spondylitis patients. In peripheral blood, the disease-linked clones were found at relatively low frequencies and had a CD8+ phenotype. Blood from ankylosing spondylitis patients appeared to be characterized by a TCR beta motif composed of several highly homologous amino acid variants.

Sequencing relied on an Illumina HiSeq 2500. TCR beta libraries were prepared by quantitative 5'-RACE with molecular barcodes. In the authors' own workflow: To identify disease-linked TCR variants, a new computational method was used, one built on a probabilistic model of VDJ rearrangement. The public reads were run again by TCRdb, first through fastp at Q25 and then through MiXCR, and only productive beta chains were kept. CDR3 protein sequences are deduplicated, and each keeps its most common genes and DNA. The V and J calls, along with clone size, are taken from TCRdb and not from the paper's own processing. Across this sample there are 650,000 to 800,000 distinct CDR3 sequences, with around 17% seen only once. The top ten constitute about a fifth of the sample. Compared with germline, V lacks 2 bases and J lacks 5 bases; bases without a gene match: 10. The CDR3 contains 17 residues, cysteine and phenylalanine counted. Only the CDR3 part of the read is kept: 51 bases, read in frame from the first base. The CDR1 and CDR2 encoded by the germline V gene are SGHVS and FQNEAQ.

On this clonotype: Its antigen is still unknown. No much larger clone exists at a distance of one base, and base qualities are not known.

Rearrangement joined TRBV7-8 to TRBJ2-5; the junction holds 11 bases that match TRBD2. The TCR comes from a male donor with ankylosing spondylitis. The sequencing input was blood, either unsorted or a sorted T cell fraction (not recorded which). The nucleotide sequence reads as follows: TGTGCCAGCAGCTTACCAAGGGGGCTAGCGGGGGGTGAGACCCAGTACTTC. Its protein reads: CASSLPRGLAGGETQYF.